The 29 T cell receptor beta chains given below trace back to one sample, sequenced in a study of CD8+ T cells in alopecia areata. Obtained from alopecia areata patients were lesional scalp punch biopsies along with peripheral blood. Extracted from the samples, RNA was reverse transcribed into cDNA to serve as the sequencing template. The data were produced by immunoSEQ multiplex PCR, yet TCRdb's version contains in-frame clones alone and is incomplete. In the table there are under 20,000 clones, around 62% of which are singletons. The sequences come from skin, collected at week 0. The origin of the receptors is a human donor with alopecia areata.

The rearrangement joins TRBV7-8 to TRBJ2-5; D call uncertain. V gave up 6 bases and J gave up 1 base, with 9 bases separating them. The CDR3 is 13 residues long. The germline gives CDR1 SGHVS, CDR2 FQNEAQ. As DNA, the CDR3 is TGTGCCAGCAGACCTTTAGGCCAAGAGACCCAGTACTTC. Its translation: CASRPLGQETQYF.

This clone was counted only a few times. This CDR3 reads CASSYAQGSYEQYF. The CDR3 DNA follows: TGTGCCAGCAGTTACGCACAGGGATCCTACGAGCAGTACTTC. The V gene is TRBV6-5, the J gene TRBJ2-7, with TRBD1 as a possible D gene (6 bases). CDR3 size: 14 residues. Per germline, CDR1 MNHEY and CDR2 SVGAGI. V was pared by 2 bases and J by 1 base, with 9 bases between.

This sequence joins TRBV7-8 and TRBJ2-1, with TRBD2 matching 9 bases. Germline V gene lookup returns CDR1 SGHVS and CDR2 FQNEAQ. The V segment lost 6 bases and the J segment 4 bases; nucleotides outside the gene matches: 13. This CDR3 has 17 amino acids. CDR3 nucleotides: TGTGCCAGCAGGCAATATCTAGCGGGGACTATTTACAATGAGCAGTTCTTC. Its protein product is CASRQYLAGTIYNEQFF.

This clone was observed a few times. The CDR3 protein is CASSQDVDSGWGYTF. The CDR3 coding sequence is TGCGCCAGCAGCCAAGATGTGGATTCAGGGTGGGGCTACACCTTC. V gene TRBV4-1 combines with J gene TRBJ1-2, with D maybe TRBD1 (5 bases). Germline-derived CDR1 and CDR2 are MGHRA and YSYEKL. CDR3 length equals 15 residues. The ends were cut back, 0 bases at V and 8 bases at J, with 16 bases in the middle.

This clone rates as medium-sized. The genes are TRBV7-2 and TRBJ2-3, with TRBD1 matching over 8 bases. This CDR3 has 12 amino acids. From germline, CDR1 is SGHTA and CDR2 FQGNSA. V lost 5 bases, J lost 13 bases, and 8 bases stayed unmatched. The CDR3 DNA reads TGTGCCAGCAGCCCTAGACAGGGGAGGAAGTATTTT. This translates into CASSPRQGRKYF.

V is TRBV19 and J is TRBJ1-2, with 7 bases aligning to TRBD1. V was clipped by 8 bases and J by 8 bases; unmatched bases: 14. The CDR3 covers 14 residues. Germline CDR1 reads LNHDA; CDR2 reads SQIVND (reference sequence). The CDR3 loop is CASSHRGGWRGYTF. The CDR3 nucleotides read TGTGCCAGTTCACACAGGGGAGGATGGAGAGGCTACACCTTC.

CDR3 nucleotide sequence: TGTGCCAGCAGCCGGGACAGGGGGGACACTGAAGCTTTCTTT. Translating it yields CASSRDRGDTEAFF. The chain has TRBV6-5 and TRBJ1-1; TRBD1 agrees at 11 bases. The V gene end was trimmed by 6 bases and the J gene end by 3 bases; junction bases not matched to a gene: 3. The CDR3 is made up of 14 amino acids. Germline CDR1 and CDR2: MNHEY and SVGAGI.

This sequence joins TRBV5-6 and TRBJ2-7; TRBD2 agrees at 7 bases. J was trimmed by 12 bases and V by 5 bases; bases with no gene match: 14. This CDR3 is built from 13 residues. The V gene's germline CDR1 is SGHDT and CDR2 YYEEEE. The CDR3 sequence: CASSPGTTHVGYF. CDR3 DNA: TGTGCCAGCAGTCCCGGGACTACGCACGTCGGGTACTTC. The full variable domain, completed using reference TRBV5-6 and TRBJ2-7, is DAGVTQSPTHLIKTRGQQVTLRCSPKSGHDTVSWYQQALGQGPQFIFQYYEEEERQRGNFPDRFSGHQFPNYSSELNVNALLLGDSALYLCASSPGTTHVGYFGPGTRLTVT.

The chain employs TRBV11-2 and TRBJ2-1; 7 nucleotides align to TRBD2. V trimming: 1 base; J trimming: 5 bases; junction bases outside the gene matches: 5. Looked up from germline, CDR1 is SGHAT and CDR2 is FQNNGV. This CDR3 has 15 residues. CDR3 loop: CASSLGLAVNNEQFF. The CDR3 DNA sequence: TGTGCCAGCAGCTTAGGACTAGCTGTAAACAATGAGCAGTTCTTC.

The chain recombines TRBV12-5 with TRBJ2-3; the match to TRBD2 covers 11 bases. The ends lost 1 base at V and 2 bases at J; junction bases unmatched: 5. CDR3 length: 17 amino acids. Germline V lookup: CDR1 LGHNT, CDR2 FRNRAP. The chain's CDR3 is CASGLATTSGNTDTQYF. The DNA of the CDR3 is TGTGCTAGTGGTTTGGCGACGACTAGCGGGAACACAGATACGCAGTATTTT.

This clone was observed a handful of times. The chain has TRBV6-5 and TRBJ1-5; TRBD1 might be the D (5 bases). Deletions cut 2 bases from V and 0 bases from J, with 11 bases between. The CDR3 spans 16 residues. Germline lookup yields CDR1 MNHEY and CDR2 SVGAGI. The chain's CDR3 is CASSYMRDLSNQPQHF. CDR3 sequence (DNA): TGTGCCAGCAGTTACATGAGGGACCTTAGCAATCAGCCCCAGCATTTT.

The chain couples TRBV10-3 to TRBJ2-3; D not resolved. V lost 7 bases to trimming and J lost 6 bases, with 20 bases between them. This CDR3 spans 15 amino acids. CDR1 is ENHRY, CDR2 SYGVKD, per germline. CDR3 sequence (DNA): TGTGCCATCAAGAAGAGTTCAACGGGTACGGATACGCAGTATTTT. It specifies CAIKKSSTGTDTQYF.

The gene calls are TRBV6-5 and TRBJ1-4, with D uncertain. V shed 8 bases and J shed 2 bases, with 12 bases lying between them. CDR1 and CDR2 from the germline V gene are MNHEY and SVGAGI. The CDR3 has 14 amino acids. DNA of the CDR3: TGTGCCAGCGGGAGAAGGGCGACTAATGAAAAACTGTTTTTT. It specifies CASGRRATNEKLFF.

The CDR3 loop reads CASSPTRQGGEQFF. The CDR3 coding sequence is TGTGCCAGCAGTCCCACGCGACAGGGTGGTGAGCAGTTCTTC. The V call is TRBV2, the J call TRBJ2-1; 7 nucleotides line up with TRBD1. CDR1 and CDR2 (germline): SNHLY, FYNNEI. This CDR3 contains 14 residues. J was trimmed by 9 bases and V by 5 bases; bases with no gene match: 10.

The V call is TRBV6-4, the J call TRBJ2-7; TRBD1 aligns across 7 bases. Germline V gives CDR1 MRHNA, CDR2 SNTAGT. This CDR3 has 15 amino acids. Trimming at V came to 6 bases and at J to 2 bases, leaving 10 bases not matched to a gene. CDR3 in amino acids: CASSARTGSPYEQYF. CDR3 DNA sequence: TGTGCCAGCAGCGCCCGGACAGGTTCACCCTACGAGCAGTACTTC.

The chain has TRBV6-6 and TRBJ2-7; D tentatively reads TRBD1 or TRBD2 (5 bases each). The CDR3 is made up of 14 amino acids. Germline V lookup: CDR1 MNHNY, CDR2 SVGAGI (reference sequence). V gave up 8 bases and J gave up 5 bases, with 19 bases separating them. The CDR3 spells CASQLGTTGDEQYF. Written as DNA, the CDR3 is TGTGCCAGCCAACTTGGGACGACTGGGGACGAGCAGTACTTC.

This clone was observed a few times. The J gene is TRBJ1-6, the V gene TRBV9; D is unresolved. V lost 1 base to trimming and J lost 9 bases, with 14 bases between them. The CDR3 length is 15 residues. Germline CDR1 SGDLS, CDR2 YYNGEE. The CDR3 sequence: CASSVSEAVGSPLHF. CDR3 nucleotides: TGTGCCAGCAGCGTATCTGAGGCGGTTGGTTCACCCCTCCACTTT.

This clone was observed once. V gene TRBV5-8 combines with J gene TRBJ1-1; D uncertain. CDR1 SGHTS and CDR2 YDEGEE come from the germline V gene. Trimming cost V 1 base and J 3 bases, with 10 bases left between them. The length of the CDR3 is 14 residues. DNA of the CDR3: TGTGCCAGCAGCTTGATATGGTGGCACACTGAAGCTTTCTTT. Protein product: CASSLIWWHTEAFF.

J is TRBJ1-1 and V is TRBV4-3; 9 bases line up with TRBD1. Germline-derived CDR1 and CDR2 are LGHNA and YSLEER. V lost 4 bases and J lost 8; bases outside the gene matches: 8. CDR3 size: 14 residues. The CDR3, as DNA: TGCGCCAGCAGCCGATATACAGGGGGCGGAGAAGCTTTCTTT. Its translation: CASSRYTGGGEAFF.

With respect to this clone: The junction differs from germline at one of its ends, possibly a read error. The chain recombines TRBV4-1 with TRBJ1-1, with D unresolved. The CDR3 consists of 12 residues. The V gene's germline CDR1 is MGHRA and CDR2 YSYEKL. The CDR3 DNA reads TGTGCCAGCAGCCATGGGGACACTGAAGCTTTCTTT. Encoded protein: CASSHGDTEAFF.

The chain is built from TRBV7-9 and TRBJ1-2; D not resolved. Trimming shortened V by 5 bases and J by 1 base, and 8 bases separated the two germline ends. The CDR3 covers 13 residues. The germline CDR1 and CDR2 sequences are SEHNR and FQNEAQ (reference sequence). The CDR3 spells CASSRLDNYGYTF. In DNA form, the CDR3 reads TGTGCCAGCAGCCGTTTGGATAACTATGGCTACACCTTC.

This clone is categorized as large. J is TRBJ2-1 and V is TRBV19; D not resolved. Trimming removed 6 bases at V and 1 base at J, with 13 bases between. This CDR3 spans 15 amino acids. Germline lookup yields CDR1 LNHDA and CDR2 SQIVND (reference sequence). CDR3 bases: TGTGCCAGTAGCTTGACCCCCGGGTCCTACAATGAGCAGTTCTTC. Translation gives CASSLTPGSYNEQFF.

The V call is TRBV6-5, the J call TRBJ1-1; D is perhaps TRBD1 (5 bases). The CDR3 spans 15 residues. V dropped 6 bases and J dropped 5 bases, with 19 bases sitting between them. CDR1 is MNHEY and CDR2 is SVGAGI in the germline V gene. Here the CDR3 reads CASSPGSGSRTEAFF. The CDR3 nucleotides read TGTGCCAGCAGCCCGGGCTCAGGGAGCAGGACTGAAGCTTTCTTT.

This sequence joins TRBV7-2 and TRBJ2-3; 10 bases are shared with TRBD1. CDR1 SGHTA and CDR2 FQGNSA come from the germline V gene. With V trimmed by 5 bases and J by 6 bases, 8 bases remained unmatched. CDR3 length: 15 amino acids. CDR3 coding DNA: TGTGCCAGCAGCCCGCGACAGGGGGCGAGGGATACGCAGTATTTT. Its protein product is CASSPRQGARDTQYF.

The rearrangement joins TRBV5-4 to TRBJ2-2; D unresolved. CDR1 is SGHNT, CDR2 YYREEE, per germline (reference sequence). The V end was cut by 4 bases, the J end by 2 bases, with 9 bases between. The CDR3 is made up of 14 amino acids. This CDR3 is CASSQDHNTGELFF. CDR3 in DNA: TGTGCCAGCAGCCAGGATCACAACACCGGGGAGCTGTTTTTT.

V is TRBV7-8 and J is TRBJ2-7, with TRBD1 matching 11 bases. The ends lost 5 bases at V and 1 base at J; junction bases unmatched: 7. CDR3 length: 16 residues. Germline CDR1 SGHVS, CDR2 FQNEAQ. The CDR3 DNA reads TGTGCCAGCAGCCCGCGGACAGGGGGCGCTTCCTACGAGCAGTACTTC. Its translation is CASSPRTGGASYEQYF.

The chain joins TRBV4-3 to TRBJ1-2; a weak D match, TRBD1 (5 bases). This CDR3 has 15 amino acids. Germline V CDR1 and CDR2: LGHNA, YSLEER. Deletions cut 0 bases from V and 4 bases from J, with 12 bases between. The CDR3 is CASSQEPGGGYGYTF. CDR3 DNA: TGCGCCAGCAGCCAAGAACCCGGGGGAGGCTATGGCTACACCTTC.

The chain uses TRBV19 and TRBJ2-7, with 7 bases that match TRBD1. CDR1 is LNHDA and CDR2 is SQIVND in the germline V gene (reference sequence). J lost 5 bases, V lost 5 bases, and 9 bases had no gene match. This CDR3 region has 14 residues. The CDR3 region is CASSLTGRYHEQYF. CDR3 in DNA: TGTGCCAGTAGTCTGACAGGGCGGTACCACGAGCAGTACTTC.

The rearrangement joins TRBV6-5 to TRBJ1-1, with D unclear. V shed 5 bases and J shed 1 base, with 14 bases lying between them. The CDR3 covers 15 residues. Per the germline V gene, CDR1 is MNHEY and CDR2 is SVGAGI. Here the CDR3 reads CASSIPEIRNTEAFF. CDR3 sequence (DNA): TGTGCCAGCAGTATTCCAGAGATTCGGAACACTGAAGCTTTCTTT.